Described below is a single T cell receptor beta chain sequence and its context. The antigen remains undetermined. A second about 7 to 12 cycle PCR used barcoded and J-beta primers. From the 5' RACE reads, TCRdb called clonotypes with MiXCR, one entry per CDR3 protein. Of 1.5 million to 2 million distinct CDR3 sequences in the sample, about two fifths are singletons; the top ten hold 23%. This record comes from a study of blood T cells in healthy people across ages. General study findings and limits: Naive and antigen-experienced cells could not be conclusively compared, given unsorted PBMCs. Fewer expanded clones and more diversity marked long-lived versus aged donors. Across samples, TCR beta diversity tracked strongly with naive T cell percentage.

The CDR3 has 12 amino acids. From germline, CDR1 is SGHTS and CDR2 YDEGEE. V lost 6 bases and J 2 bases, leaving 6 bases between the germline ends. The rearrangement joins TRBV5-8 to TRBJ2-1; D gene unclear. The receptor was derived from a human donor in good health. Sequencing input: blood. CDR3 sequence (DNA): TGTGCCAGCACCGCGACCTACAATGAGCAGTTCTTC. Translated, it gives CASTATYNEQFF.